This T cell receptor (beta chain) was retrieved from a study of cytomegalovirus exposure and HLA in healthy donors. With 5 bases removed from V and 0 bases from J, the gap between germline ends came to 7 bases. Germline values: CDR1 LNHDA, CDR2 SQIVND (reference sequence). This CDR3 region has 13 residues. Both 60 Vbeta primers and 13 Jbeta primers went into the PCR. Generated by immunoSEQ multiplex PCR, the TCRdb table keeps only in-frame clones and is missing some. The sample consists of roughly 100,000 clones, more than 75% of them appearing once. The chain links TRBV19 to TRBJ1-1; D gene uncertain. This clonotype originated in a young woman in good health and CMV-seropositive. Material for sequencing was PBMCs. CDR3 nucleotide sequence: TGTGCCAGTAGTGTCCGGGTGAACACTGAAGCTTTCTTT. It encodes CASSVRVNTEAFF.